This entry lists 28 T cell receptor beta chains sequenced from one sample in a study of breast tumors, draining lymph nodes, adjacent tissues. Each CDR3 protein gets one entry after TCRdb re-called the multiplex PCR reads with MiXCR. Among approximately 130,000 distinct CDR3 sequences listed, about 20% were seen once. The lymph nodes were axillary draining lymph nodes from breast cancer patients. The sequenced sample consisted of axillary lymph node tissue. The receptor set was obtained from a female donor with breast cancer. Some clones in this sample may be carry-over from other donors' samples.

There are many counts of this clonotype. This chain joins TRBV7-3 and TRBJ2-3; 9 bases are a match to TRBD2. CDR3 length equals 19 residues. Germline loops: CDR1 SGHTA, CDR2 FQGTGA. V was clipped by 4 bases and J by 2 bases; unmatched bases: 16. CDR3 sequence (DNA): TGTGCCAGCAGCTCTCACCCACCCGCGGCGGGAGGGCTCACAGATACGCAGTATTTT. It yields the protein CASSSHPPAAGGLTDTQYF. Using reference TRBV7-3 and TRBJ2-3 for the parts outside the CDR3, the full variable domain is GAGVSQTPSNKVTEKGKYVELRCDPISGHTALYWYRQSLGQGPEFLIYFQGTGAADDSGLPNDRFFAVRPEGSVSTLKIQRTERGDSAVYLCASSSHPPAAGGLTDTQYFGPGTRLTVL.

Concerning this clonotype itself: This likely comes from a read error, as the CDR3 has no conserved phenylalanine or tryptophan at its end. This sequence joins TRBV19 and TRBJ1-3; D remains ambiguous. The length of the CDR3 is 17 residues. Germline CDR1 is LNHDA and CDR2 is SQIVND (reference sequence). V was clipped by 9 bases and J by 0 bases, with 21 bases between them. Written as DNA, the CDR3 is TGTGCCAGCCGACGAGCCCAATCGGGGTTCTCTGGAAACACCATATATCTT. It is translated as CASRRAQSGFSGNTIYL.

This clonotype showed up many times. The chain employs TRBV7-9 and TRBJ2-5, with 9 bases fitting TRBD1. This CDR3 has 15 amino acids. Per germline, CDR1 SEHNR and CDR2 FQNEAQ (reference sequence). After removal of 1 base from V and 4 bases from J, the junction contained 4 bases not matched to a gene. For the CDR3, the DNA is TGTGCCAGCAGCTTAGGGGACAGGGACGGAGAGACCCAGTACTTC. This gives the protein CASSLGDRDGETQYF.

CDR3 sequence reads: CSAPPGGTPSYEQYF. In DNA, the CDR3 is TGCAGTGCCCCACCTGGCGGGACACCTTCCTACGAGCAGTACTTC. The V gene is TRBV20-1, the J gene TRBJ2-7; the D gene could be TRBD1 or TRBD2 (6 bases each). Trimming took off 6 bases at V and 1 base at J, with 19 bases between the two ends. The CDR3 totals 15 residues. CDR1 is DFQATT and CDR2 is SNEGSKA in the germline V gene (reference sequence).

As regards this clonotype: A read error may explain this, as a much larger clone is one base away. The J gene is TRBJ2-5, the V gene TRBV6-1, with TRBD2 as a possible D gene (5 bases). CDR1 MNHNS and CDR2 SASEGT come from the germline V gene. CDR3 length equals 13 residues. V was pared by 10 bases and J by 4 bases, with 16 bases between. CDR3 sequence: CATADGVLETQYF. DNA of the CDR3: TGTGCCACAGCTGACGGGGTGTTAGAGACCCAGTACTTC.

This clonotype was seen at least ten times. V usage is TRBV7-9 and J usage is TRBJ2-1; 13 bases fit TRBD2. Unmatched junction bases numbered 12, after V lost 4 bases and J lost 3 bases. The CDR3 loop spans 19 amino acids. Germline V gives CDR1 SEHNR, CDR2 FQNEAQ (reference sequence). CDR3 sequence reads: CASSSTGDTSGGVYNEQFF. In nucleotides, the CDR3 is TGTGCCAGCAGCTCAACAGGGGATACTAGCGGGGGGGTCTACAATGAGCAGTTCTTC.

There are many counts of this clonotype. V gene TRBV20-1 combines with J gene TRBJ2-7; 12 bases line up with TRBD2. From germline, CDR1 is DFQATT and CDR2 SNEGSKA (reference sequence). The CDR3 consists of 15 residues. J gave up 1 base and V 5 bases, and 6 bases lay outside the gene matches. The CDR3 DNA sequence: TGCAGTGCTTCCGGGACTAGCGGGTTTTCCTACGAGCAGTACTTC. This codes for CSASGTSGFSYEQYF.

This clonotype was detected ten times or more. The J gene is TRBJ2-7, the V gene TRBV6-2 or TRBV6-3; 8 bases align to TRBD2. CDR1 is MNHEY and CDR2 is SVGEGT in the germline V gene. V trimming: 2 bases; J trimming: 2 bases; junction bases outside the gene matches: 5. There are 15 residues in the CDR3. The DNA for the CDR3 is TGTGCCAGCAGTTACCAGCGGGAGATTCCCTACGAGCAGTACTTC. Translated: CASSYQREIPYEQYF.

This clonotype occurred once. The V call is TRBV6-2 or TRBV6-3, the J call TRBJ2-3; D unclear. Germline V gene data show CDR1 as MNHEY and CDR2 as SVGEGT. The CDR3 totals 16 residues. Trimming took 0 bases from V and 3 from J, leaving 13 bases between them. In DNA, the CDR3 is TGTGCCAGCAGTTACTCGACCGGGCGTCATACAGATACGCAGTATTTT. Protein sequence: CASSYSTGRHTDTQYF.

This clonotype was counted only a few times. With a much larger clone just one base away, this may be a read error. The chain combines TRBV5-4 with TRBJ2-3; TRBD1 agrees at 7 bases. CDR1 SGHNT and CDR2 YYREEE come from the germline V gene (reference sequence). The CDR3 contains 14 residues. V dropped 5 bases and J dropped 4; count of bases not matched to a gene: 7. The CDR3 nucleotides read TGTGCCAGCAGTCACGGACAGGACGCAGATACGCAGTATTTT. Its protein product is CASSHGQDADTQYF.

A remark on this clonotype: With a much larger clone just one base away, this may be a read error. Here the CDR3 DNA reads TGTGCCAGCAGCAGGACCGGGACTTTTCAAGAGACCCAGTACTTC. Translating gives CASSRTGTFQETQYF. V and J are TRBV9 and TRBJ2-5; D possibly corresponds to TRBD2 (6 bases). The V and J ends lost 4 bases and 2 bases respectively, with 15 bases between them. Germline V gene lookup returns CDR1 SGDLS and CDR2 YYNGEE. The CDR3 runs 15 residues.

This clonotype was counted ten times or more. The V call is TRBV10-3, the J call TRBJ1-2; D gene ambiguous. Germline-derived CDR1 and CDR2 are ENHRY and SYGVKD. Trimming stripped 5 bases from V and 0 bases from J, with 10 bases between. The CDR3 is made up of 14 amino acids. CDR3 bases: TGTGCCATCAGTTACGGGGAGACTAACTATGGCTACACCTTC. Protein: CAISYGETNYGYTF.

In DNA, the CDR3 is TGTGCCAGCTCACCCGTGGCAGGTGCGGCCCAAGAGACCCAGTACTTC. The encoded protein is CASSPVAGAAQETQYF. This chain links TRBV18 with TRBJ2-5; D is unresolved. Trimming stripped 3 bases from V and 1 base from J, with 15 bases between. The CDR3 has 16 amino acids. The V gene's germline CDR1 is KGHSH and CDR2 LQKENI.

Notes on this clonotype: A much larger clone differs by one base, so this may be a read error. The chain combines TRBV5-4 with TRBJ1-2, with D uncertain. Germline CDR1 is SGHNT and CDR2 is YYREEE (reference sequence). This CDR3 has 16 residues. The DNA for the CDR3 is TGTGTCAGCAGCTTGGATTCCGGAAACACTAACTATGGCTACACCTTC. Its translation is CVSSLDSGNTNYGYTF. The complete variable domain, with remaining parts taken from reference TRBV5-4 and TRBJ1-2, reads ETGVTQSPTHLIKTRGQQVTLRCSSQSGHNTVSWYQQALGQGPQFIFQYYREEENGRGNFPPRFSGLQFPNYSSELNVNALELDDSALYLCVSSLDSGNTNYGYTFGSGTRLTVV.

This clonotype occurred many times. The CDR3 DNA is TGTGCCAGCAGCTCAAATGGCGGGGGACAGCTAGCCGGTGCTGGGGCCTACGAGCAGTACTTC. Translation gives CASSSNGGGQLAGAGAYEQYF. The rearrangement links TRBV7-3 to TRBJ2-7, with D perhaps TRBD1 or TRBD2 (7 bases each). Looked up from germline, CDR1 is SGHTA and CDR2 is FQGTGA. The CDR3 totals 21 residues. With 4 bases removed from V and 2 bases from J, the gap between germline ends came to 33 bases.

The rearrangement uses TRBV28 and TRBJ2-1; 9 bases are a match to TRBD2. This CDR3 spans 13 amino acids. V lost 8 bases, J lost 5 bases, and 4 bases stayed unmatched. CDR1 MDHEN and CDR2 SYDVKM come from the germline V gene. DNA of the CDR3: TGTGCCAGCGGGCTAGCGGGAAACAATGAGCAGTTCTTC. Translated: CASGLAGNNEQFF.

This clonotype occurred many times. This sequence joins TRBV4-1 and TRBJ2-7; possible D gene TRBD2, 6 bases. The CDR3 is 16 residues long. The germline gives CDR1 MGHRA, CDR2 YSYEKL. Trimming shortened V by 0 bases and J by 1 base, and 13 bases separated the two germline ends. Here the CDR3 DNA reads TGCGCCAGCAGCCAAGAGGAGGGCAGAGCTTCCTACGAGCAGTACTTC. It is translated as CASSQEEGRASYEQYF.

This clonotype came up a few times. J is TRBJ2-7 and V is TRBV27; perhaps TRBD1 as D (6 bases). Trimming removed 5 bases at V and 0 bases at J, with 14 bases between. The CDR3 contains 15 residues. CDR1 MNHEY and CDR2 SMNVEV come from the germline V gene (reference sequence). The CDR3 protein is CASSPIRGSSYEQYF. In DNA, the CDR3 is TGTGCCAGCAGTCCTATCAGGGGAAGCTCCTACGAGCAGTACTTC.

This clonotype showed up many times. The chain has TRBV4-1 and TRBJ2-7, with D possibly being TRBD1 (6 bases). The CDR3 has 13 amino acids. Germline V gene data show CDR1 as MGHRA and CDR2 as YSYEKL. Trimming removed 2 bases from V and 5 bases from J, with 10 bases in between. CDR3 protein: CASSQYRDHEQYF. In DNA, the CDR3 is TGCGCCAGCAGCCAATACAGGGACCACGAGCAGTACTTC.

V gene TRBV28 combines with J gene TRBJ2-1; no clear D gene. From germline, CDR1 is MDHEN and CDR2 SYDVKM. The CDR3 consists of 16 residues. Trimming left V 5 bases short and J 6 bases short, with 20 bases between. CDR3 in amino acids: CASSPLIAVSGNEQFF. The CDR3 DNA sequence: TGTGCCAGCAGTCCCCTTATAGCTGTCTCGGGCAATGAGCAGTTCTTC.

This clonotype was seen only a few times. CDR3 sequence (DNA): TGTGCCAGTAGACTAGCGTGGGGAAACACAGATACGCAGTATTTT. Protein sequence: CASRLAWGNTDTQYF. The J gene is TRBJ2-3, the V gene TRBV19, with 7 bases lining up with TRBD2. Looked up from germline, CDR1 is LNHDA and CDR2 is SQIVND (reference sequence). The CDR3 is 15 residues long. V lost 6 bases, J lost 2 bases, and 8 bases stayed unmatched.

This clonotype was seen at least ten times. This rearrangement joins TRBV6-5 to TRBJ2-1, with D possibly matching TRBD1 (5 bases). V was pared by 4 bases and J by 5 bases, with 12 bases between. The germline V gene has CDR1 MNHEY and CDR2 SVGAGI. CDR3 length equals 14 residues. For the CDR3, the DNA is TGTGCCAGCAGTTCAACTCAGGGTAACAATGAGCAGTTCTTC. Protein sequence: CASSSTQGNNEQFF.

This clonotype was counted many times. The chain uses TRBV15 and TRBJ1-3, with a possible D match to TRBD1 (6 bases). The CDR3 covers 14 residues. V lost 0 bases and J 3 bases, leaving 6 bases between the germline ends. Looked up from germline, CDR1 is LNHNV and CDR2 is YYDKDF (reference sequence). The CDR3 here is CATSRDRGGNTIYF. For the CDR3, the DNA is TGTGCCACCAGCAGAGACAGGGGTGGAAACACCATATATTTT.

This clonotype came up many times. V and J are TRBV4-1 and TRBJ2-3; TRBD2 matches at 7 bases. The CDR3 runs to 18 residues. CDR1 and CDR2 (germline): MGHRA, YSYEKL. J gave up 3 bases and V 5 bases, and 17 bases lay outside the gene matches. The CDR3 region is CASSTRGKGGSGTDTQYF. CDR3 DNA sequence: TGCGCCAGCAGCACTCGGGGCAAGGGCGGGAGTGGGACAGATACGCAGTATTTT.

At least ten counts were recorded for this clonotype. V is TRBV9 and J is TRBJ2-1, with 9 bases aligning to TRBD2. With V trimmed by 4 bases and J by 4 bases, 9 bases remained unmatched. CDR1 is SGDLS and CDR2 is YYNGEE in the germline V gene. This CDR3 contains 16 residues. Here the CDR3 reads CASSPRGAGGYNEQFF. The CDR3, as DNA: TGTGCCAGCAGCCCAAGAGGGGCGGGAGGGTACAATGAGCAGTTCTTC.

There are many counts of this clonotype. The V gene is TRBV30, the J gene TRBJ1-5; D possibly corresponds to TRBD1 (5 bases). The CDR3 loop spans 12 amino acids. CDR1 GTSNPN and CDR2 SVGIG come from the germline V gene (reference sequence). V was pared by 0 bases and J by 7 bases, with 7 bases between. The CDR3 bases are TGTGCCTGGAGTGTAGGGGCCCAGCCCCAGCATTTT. Its translation: CAWSVGAQPQHF.

This clonotype was seen repeatedly, ten times or more. The gene calls are TRBV30 and TRBJ2-7, with D maybe TRBD2 (5 bases). V was shortened by 2 bases and J by 3 bases, with 8 bases between the two germline ends. The CDR3 covers 12 residues. CDR1 and CDR2 from the germline V gene are GTSNPN and SVGIG (reference sequence). The CDR3 DNA is TGTGCCTGGAGTCGGGGAAACTACGAGCAGTACTTC. Translated, it gives CAWSRGNYEQYF. Full variable domain (remainder filled in from reference TRBV30 and TRBJ2-7): SQTIHQWPATLVQPVGSPLSLECTVEGTSNPNLYWYRQAAGRGLQLLFYSVGIGQISSEVPQNLSASRPQDRQFILSSKKLLLSDSGFYLCAWSRGNYEQYFGPGTRLTVT.

As for this clonotype: One end of the junction is discordant with germline, which a read error may explain. The V and J genes are TRBV19 and TRBJ2-2; 12 nucleotides line up with TRBD1. CDR1 and CDR2 (germline): LNHDA, SQIVND (reference sequence). The CDR3 sequence is 19 residues long. DNA of the CDR3: TGTGCCAGTAGTAGCGGGACAGGGGGCTACAAAGGGTTGGTCGGGGAGCCGTTTTTT. It encodes CASSSGTGGYKGLVGEPFF.